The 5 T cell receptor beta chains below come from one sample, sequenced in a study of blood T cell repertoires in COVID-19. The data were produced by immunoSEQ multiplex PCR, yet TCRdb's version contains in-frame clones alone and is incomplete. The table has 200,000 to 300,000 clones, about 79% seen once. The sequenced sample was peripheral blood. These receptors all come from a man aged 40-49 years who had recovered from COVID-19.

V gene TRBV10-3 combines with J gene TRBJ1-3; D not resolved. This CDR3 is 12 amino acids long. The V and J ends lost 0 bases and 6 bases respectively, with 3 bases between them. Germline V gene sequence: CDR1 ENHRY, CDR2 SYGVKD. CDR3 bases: TGTGCCATCAGTGAGTCGGCAAACACCATATATTTT. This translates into CAISESANTIYF.

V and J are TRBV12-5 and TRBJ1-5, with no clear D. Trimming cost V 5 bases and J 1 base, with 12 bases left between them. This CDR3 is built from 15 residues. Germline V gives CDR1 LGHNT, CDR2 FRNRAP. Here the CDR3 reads CASGPPLESNQPQHF. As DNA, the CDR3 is TGTGCTAGTGGTCCACCATTGGAGAGCAATCAGCCCCAGCATTTT. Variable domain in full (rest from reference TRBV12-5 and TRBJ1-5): DARVTQTPRHKVTEMGQEVTMRCQPILGHNTVFWYRQTMMQGLELLAYFRNRAPLDDSGMPKDRFSAEMPDATLATLKIQPSEPRDSAVYFCASGPPLESNQPQHFGDGTRLSIL.

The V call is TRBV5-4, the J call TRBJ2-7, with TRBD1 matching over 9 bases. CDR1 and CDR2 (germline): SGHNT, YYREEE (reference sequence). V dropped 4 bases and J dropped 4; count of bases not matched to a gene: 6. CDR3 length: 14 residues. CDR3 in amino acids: CASSKGQGRYEQYF. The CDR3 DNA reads TGTGCCAGCAGCAAGGGACAGGGAAGATACGAGCAGTACTTC.

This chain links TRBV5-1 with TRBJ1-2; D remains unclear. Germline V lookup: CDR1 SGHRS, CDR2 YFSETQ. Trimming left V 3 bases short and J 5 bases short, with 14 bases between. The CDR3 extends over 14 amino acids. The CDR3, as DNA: TGCGCCAGCAGCTCCCAAACAACCGGGTATGGCTACACCTTC. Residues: CASSSQTTGYGYTF.

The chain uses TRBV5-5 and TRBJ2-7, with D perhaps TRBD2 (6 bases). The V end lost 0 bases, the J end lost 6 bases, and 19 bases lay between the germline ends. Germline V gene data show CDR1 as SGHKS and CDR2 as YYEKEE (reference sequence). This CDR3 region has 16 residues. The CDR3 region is CASSLAGTANLGEQYF. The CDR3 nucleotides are TGTGCCAGCAGCTTGGCCGGGACTGCGAATCTAGGCGAGCAGTACTTC.